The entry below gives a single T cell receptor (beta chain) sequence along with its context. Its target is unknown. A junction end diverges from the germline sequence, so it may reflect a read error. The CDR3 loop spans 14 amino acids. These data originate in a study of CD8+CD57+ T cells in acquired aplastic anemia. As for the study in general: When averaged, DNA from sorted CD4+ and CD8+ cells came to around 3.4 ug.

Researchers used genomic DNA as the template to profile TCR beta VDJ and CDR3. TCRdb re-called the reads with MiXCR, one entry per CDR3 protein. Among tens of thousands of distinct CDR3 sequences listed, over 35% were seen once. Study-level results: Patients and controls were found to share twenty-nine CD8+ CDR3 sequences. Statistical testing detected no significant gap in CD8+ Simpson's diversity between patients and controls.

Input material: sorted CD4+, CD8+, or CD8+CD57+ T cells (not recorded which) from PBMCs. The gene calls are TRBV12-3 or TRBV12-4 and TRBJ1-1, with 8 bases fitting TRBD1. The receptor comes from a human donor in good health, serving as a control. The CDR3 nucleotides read TGTGCCAGCACCTCCGGGACAGGTAGTACTGATGCTTTCTTT. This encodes CASTSGTGSTDAFF.